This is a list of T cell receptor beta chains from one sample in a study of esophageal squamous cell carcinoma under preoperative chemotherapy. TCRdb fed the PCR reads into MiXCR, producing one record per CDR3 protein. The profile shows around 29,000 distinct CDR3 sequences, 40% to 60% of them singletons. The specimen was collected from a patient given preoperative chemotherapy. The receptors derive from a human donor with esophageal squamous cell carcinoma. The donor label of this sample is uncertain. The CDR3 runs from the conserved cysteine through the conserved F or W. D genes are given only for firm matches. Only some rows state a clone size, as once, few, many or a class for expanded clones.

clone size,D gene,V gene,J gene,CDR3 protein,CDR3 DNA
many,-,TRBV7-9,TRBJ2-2,CASSLSTGELFF,TGTGCTAGCAGCTTAAGCACCGGGGAGCTGTTTTTT
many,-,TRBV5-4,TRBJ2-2,CASSPDSHYTGELFF,TGTGCCAGCAGCCCTGACAGTCATTACACCGGGGAGCTGTTTTTT
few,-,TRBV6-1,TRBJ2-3,CASSEAIGGRTDTQYF,TGTGCCAGCAGTGAAGCGATAGGGGGGCGCACAGATACGCAGTATTTT
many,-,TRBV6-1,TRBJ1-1,CASSRTSNTEAFF,TGTGCCAGCAGCAGAACATCGAACACTGAAGCTTTCTTT
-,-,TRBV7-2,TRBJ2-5,CASSSGDIVPQETQYF,TGTGCCAGCAGCTCCGGGGACATTGTGCCACAAGAGACCCAGTACTTC
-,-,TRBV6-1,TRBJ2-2,CASRPPGAGSTGAQFF,TGTGCCAGCAGACCTCCCGGGGCGGGGAGCACCGGGGCGCAGTTTTTT
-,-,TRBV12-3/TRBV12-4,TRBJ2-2,CASSSPGRFITNTGELFF,TGTGCCAGCAGTTCCCCCGGTAGGTTCATAACGAACACCGGGGAGCTGTTTTTT
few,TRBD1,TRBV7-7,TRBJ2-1,CASSRRTGSSYNEQFF,TGTGCCAGCAGCCGACGGACAGGAAGCTCCTACAATGAGCAGTTCTTC
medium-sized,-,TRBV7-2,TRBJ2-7,CASSLIPGERYEQYF,TGTGCCAGCAGCTTAATCCCAGGGGAGCGCTACGAGCAGTACTTC
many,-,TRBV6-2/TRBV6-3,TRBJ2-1,CASSRPVPYNEQFF,TGTGCCAGCAGTCGACCTGTTCCCTACAATGAGCAGTTCTTC
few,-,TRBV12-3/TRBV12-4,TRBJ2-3,CASSSGLTTDTQYF,TGTGCCAGCAGTTCCGGACTGACCACAGATACGCAGTATTTT
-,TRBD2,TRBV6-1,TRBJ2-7,CASSPGLAGGPSYF,TGTGCCAGCAGTCCGGGGCTAGCGGGAGGGCCCAGTTACTTC
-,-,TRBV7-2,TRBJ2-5,CASSRGRSGDEETQYF,TGTGCCAGCAGCCGAGGCCGCAGCGGTGATGAAGAGACCCAGTACTTC
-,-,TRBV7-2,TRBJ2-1,CASSSRGLEYNEQFF,TGTGCCAGCAGCTCCCGGGGACTGGAGTACAATGAGCAGTTCTTC
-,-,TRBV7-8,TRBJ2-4,CASSLALNIQYF,TGTGCCAGCAGCTTAGCCCTAAACATTCAGTACTTC
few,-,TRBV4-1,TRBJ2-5,CASSQRTGGTRRETQYF,TGCGCCAGCAGCCAGAGGACAGGTGGGACTAGGAGGGAGACCCAGTACTTC
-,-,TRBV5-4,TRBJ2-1,CASSSPTLISSYNEQFF,TGTGCCAGCAGCTCCCCGACCCTGATAAGCTCCTACAATGAGCAGTTCTTC
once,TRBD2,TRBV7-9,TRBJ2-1,CASSLRENGDEQFF,TGTGCCAGCAGCCTGCGGGAGAATGGGGATGAGCAGTTCTTC
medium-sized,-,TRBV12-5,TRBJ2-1,CASGEGRRVNEQFF,TGTGCTAGTGGGGAGGGGAGGAGGGTCAATGAGCAGTTCTTC
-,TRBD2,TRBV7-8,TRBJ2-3,CARGLGGGREDTQYF,TGTGCCAGGGGCCTCGGGGGCGGGAGGGAAGATACGCAGTATTTT
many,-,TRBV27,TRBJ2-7,CATSWGAASYEQYF,TGTGCCACCTCTTGGGGGGCGGCCTCCTACGAGCAGTACTTC
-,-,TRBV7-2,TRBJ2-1,CASSLAENNEQFF,TGTGCCAGCAGCTTAGCGGAAAACAATGAGCAGTTCTTC
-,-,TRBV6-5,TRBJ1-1,CASSYSPWGQTMNTEAFF,TGTGCCAGCAGTTACTCCCCCTGGGGGCAGACGATGAACACTGAAGCTTTCTTT
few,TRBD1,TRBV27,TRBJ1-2,CASSQGQGRHYGYTF,TGTGCCAGCAGCCAAGGACAGGGGCGGCACTATGGCTACACCTTC
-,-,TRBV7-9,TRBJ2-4,CASSLLGRWAKDTQYF,TGTGCCAGCAGCTTACTGGGGCGGTGGGCCAAAGACACGCAGTACTTT
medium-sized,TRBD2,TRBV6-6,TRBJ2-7,CASSRSGGGTYNEQYF,TGTGCCAGCAGCCGTTCTGGCGGGGGTACCTACAATGAGCAGTACTTC
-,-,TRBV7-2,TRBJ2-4,CAGSGGTGQDIQYF,TGTGCCGGCAGCGGTGGGACTGGACAAGACATCCAGTACTTC
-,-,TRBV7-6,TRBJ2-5,CASSLGPALRGRDQETQYF,TGTGCCAGCAGCTTGGGTCCGGCGCTCCGCGGCCGAGACCAAGAGACCCAGTACTTC
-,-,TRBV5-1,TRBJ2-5,CARGLGQNIQYF,TGCGCCAGGGGCCTCGGCCAAAACATCCAGTACTTC
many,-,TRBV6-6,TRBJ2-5,CASSWGLSGETQYF,TGTGCCAGCAGTTGGGGACTGAGTGGGGAGACCCAGTACTTC
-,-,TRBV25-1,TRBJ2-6,CASSDSGRKNAQTF,TGTGCCAGCAGTGACAGTGGTAGGAAGAACGCCCAGACCTTC
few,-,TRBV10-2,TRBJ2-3,CASNGFGGTDTQYF,TGCGCCAGCAATGGGTTTGGGGGCACAGATACGCAGTATTTT
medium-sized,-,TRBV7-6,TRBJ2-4,CASSLSVDSKNIQYF,TGTGCCAGCAGCTTATCTGTGGATTCCAAAAACATTCAGTACTTC
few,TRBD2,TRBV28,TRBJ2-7,CASRPVTSGLKGEQYF,TGTGCCAGCAGACCAGTCACTAGCGGACTTAAGGGCGAGCAGTACTTC
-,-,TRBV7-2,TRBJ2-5,CAGSLDQETQYF,TGTGCCGGGAGCCTTGACCAAGAGACCCAGTACTTC
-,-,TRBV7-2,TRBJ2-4,CASSPPGLRATNTQYF,TGTGCCAGCAGCCCACCGGGGCTGAGAGCCACAAACACGCAGTACTTC
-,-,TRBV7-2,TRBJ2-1,CASSPWTISYEQFF,TGTGCCAGCAGCCCCTGGACCATTTCCTACGAGCAGTTCTTC
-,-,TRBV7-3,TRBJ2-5,CASSVGSGETQYF,TGTGCCAGCAGCGTCGGGAGCGGAGAGACCCAGTACTTC
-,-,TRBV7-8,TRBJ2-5,CASSVSRVETQYF,TGTGCCAGCAGCGTGTCGCGGGTGGAGACCCAGTACTTC
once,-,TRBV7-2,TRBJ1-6,CASSSGVRSPLHF,TGTGCCAGCAGCTCGGGGGTAAGGTCACCCCTCCACTTT
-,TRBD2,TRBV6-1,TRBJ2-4,CASSVSGGGGKNMQYF,TGTGCCAGCAGCGTATCGGGGGGGGGGGGCAAAAACATGCAGTACTTC
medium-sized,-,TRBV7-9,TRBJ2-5,CASSSVQGQETQYF,TGTGCCAGCAGCTCCGTCCAGGGCCAAGAGACCCAGTACTTC
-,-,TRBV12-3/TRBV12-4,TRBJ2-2,CASSKDPTDKLYF,TGTGCCAGCAGCAAGGACCCCACCGATAAGCTGTATTTT
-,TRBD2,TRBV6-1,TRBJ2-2,CASSLGLAGGPGEQFF,TGTGCCAGCAGCTTGGGACTAGCGGGAGGGCCAGGGGAGCAGTTTTTT
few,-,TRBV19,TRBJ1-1,CASSIGDPNTEAFF,TGTGCCAGTAGTATAGGGGACCCGAACACTGAAGCTTTCTTT
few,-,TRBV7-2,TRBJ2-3,CASSPQGGRATNTQYF,TGTGCCAGCAGCCCACAGGGGGGGAGAGCCACAAATACGCAGTACTTT
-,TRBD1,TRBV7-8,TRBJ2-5,CASSDRGQETLYF,TGTGCCAGCAGTGACAGGGGACAAGAGACCCTGTATTTC
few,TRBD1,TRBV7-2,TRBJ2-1,CASSLGGRLSYNEQFF,TGTGCCAGCAGCCTAGGGGGCCGTCTCTCCTACAATGAGCAGTTCTTC
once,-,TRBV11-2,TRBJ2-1,CASSPRTVPNNEQFF,TGTGCCAGCAGCCCCCGGACCGTTCCTAACAATGAGCAGTTCTTC